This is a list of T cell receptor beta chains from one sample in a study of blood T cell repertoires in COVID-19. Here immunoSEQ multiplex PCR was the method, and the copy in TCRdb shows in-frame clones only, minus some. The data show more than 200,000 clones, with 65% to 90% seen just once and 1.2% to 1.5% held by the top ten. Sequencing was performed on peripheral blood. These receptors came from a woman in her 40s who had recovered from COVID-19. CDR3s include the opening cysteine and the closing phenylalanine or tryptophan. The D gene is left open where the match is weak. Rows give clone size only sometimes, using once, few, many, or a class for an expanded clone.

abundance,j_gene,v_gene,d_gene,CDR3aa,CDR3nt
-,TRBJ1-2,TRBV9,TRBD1,CASSVGTGGWLAHGYTF,TGTGCCAGCAGCGTAGGAACAGGGGGATGGTTGGCACATGGCTACACCTTC
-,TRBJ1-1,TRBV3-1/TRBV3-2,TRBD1,CASSASGGTEAFF,TGTGCCAGCTCCGCTTCAGGGGGCACTGAAGCTTTCTTT
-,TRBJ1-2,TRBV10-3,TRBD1,CAISETGAYYGYTF,TGTGCCATCAGTGAGACAGGGGCCTACTATGGCTACACCTTC
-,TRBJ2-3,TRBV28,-,CASSPHTDTQYF,TGTGCCAGCAGTCCACACACAGATACGCAGTATTTT
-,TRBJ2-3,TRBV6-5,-,CASKRSATDTQYF,TGTGCCAGCAAAAGAAGCGCCACAGATACGCAGTATTTT
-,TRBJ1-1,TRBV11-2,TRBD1,CASSFTDRAEAFF,TGTGCCAGCAGCTTCACGGACAGGGCTGAAGCTTTCTTT
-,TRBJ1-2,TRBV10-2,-,CASSEFRWGGSYGYTF,TGCGCCAGCAGTGAGTTCCGGTGGGGGGGGAGCTATGGCTACACCTTC
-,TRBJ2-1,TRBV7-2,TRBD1,CASSQPGQFNEQFF,TGTGCCAGCAGCCAACCGGGACAGTTCAATGAGCAGTTCTTC
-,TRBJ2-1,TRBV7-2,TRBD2,CASSSKTSGALLYEQFF,TGTGCCAGCAGCTCGAAGACTAGCGGGGCTCTCCTCTATGAGCAGTTCTTC
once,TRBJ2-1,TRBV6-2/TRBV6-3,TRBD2,CASSYFALAGQNEQFF,TGTGCCAGCAGTTATTTCGCCTTAGCGGGTCAAAATGAGCAGTTCTTC
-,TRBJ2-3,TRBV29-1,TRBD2,CSVREGTNTDTQYF,TGCAGCGTACGGGAGGGCACCAACACAGATACGCAGTATTTT
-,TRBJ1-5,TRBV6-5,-,CASSYSSNQPQHF,TGTGCCAGCAGTTACTCCTCCAATCAGCCCCAGCATTTT
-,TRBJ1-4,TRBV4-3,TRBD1,CASSLRGQRNEKLFF,TGCGCCAGCAGTCTGAGGGGACAGCGAAATGAAAAACTGTTTTTT
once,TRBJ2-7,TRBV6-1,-,CASSGIGSASSYEQYF,TGTGCCAGCAGTGGAATAGGGAGTGCATCCTCCTACGAGCAGTACTTC
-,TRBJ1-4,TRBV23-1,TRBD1,CASITGGFFEKLFF,TGCGCCAGCATAACAGGGGGGTTTTTCGAAAAACTGTTTTTT
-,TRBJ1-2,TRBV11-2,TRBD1,CASSLGDRGYNYGYTF,TGTGCCAGCAGCTTAGGAGACAGGGGGTATAACTATGGCTACACCTTC
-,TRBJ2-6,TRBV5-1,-,CASSLAPGQFLSGANVLTF,TGCGCCAGCAGCTTGGCTCCCGGACAATTCCTCTCTGGGGCCAACGTCCTGACTTTC
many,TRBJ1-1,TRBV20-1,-,CSAREATEAFF,TGCAGTGCTAGAGAAGCCACCGAGGCTTTCTTT
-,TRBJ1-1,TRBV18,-,CASSNFETAMNTEAFF,TGTGCCAGCTCAAATTTTGAGACAGCCATGAACACTGAAGCTTTCTTT
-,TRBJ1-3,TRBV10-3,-,CAISITGDSGNTIYF,TGTGCCATCAGTATTACAGGAGACTCTGGAAACACCATATATTTT
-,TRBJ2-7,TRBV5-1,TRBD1,CASSSPGQGGTFSYEQYF,TGCGCCAGCAGCTCTCCGGGACAGGGAGGAACCTTCTCCTACGAGCAGTACTTC
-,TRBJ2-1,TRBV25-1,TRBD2,CASSEWGGAGYNEQFF,TGTGCCAGCAGTGAATGGGGAGGGGCGGGGTACAATGAGCAGTTCTTC
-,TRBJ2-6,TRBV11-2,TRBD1,CASSLDWTGSYLAGANVLTF,TGTGCCAGCAGCTTAGATTGGACAGGGTCGTATCTGGCTGGGGCCAACGTCCTGACTTTC
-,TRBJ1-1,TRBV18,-,CASSPNTVNTEAFF,TGTGCCAGCTCACCAAATACGGTGAACACTGAAGCTTTCTTT
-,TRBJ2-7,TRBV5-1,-,CASMRAGSYEQYF,TGCGCCAGCATGAGGGCGGGGTCCTACGAGCAGTACTTC
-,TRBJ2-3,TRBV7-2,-,CASSRQGSTTDTQYF,TGTGCCAGCAGCCGTCAGGGGTCTACCACAGATACGCAGTATTTT
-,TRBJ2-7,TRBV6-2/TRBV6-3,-,CASSYSKYLLYEQYF,TGTGCCAGCAGTTACTCGAAATACTTACTCTACGAGCAGTACTTC
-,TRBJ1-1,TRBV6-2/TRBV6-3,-,CASSDGQILSNTEAFF,TGTGCCAGCAGTGACGGACAGATTTTATCGAACACTGAAGCTTTCTTT
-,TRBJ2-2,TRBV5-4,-,CASSRLWAGELELDTGELFF,TGTGCCAGCAGCCGACTATGGGCAGGGGAACTAGAGTTGGACACCGGGGAGCTGTTTTTT
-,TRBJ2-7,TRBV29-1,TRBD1,CSVDPGQGEYEQYF,TGCAGCGTTGATCCGGGACAGGGGGAGTACGAGCAGTACTTC
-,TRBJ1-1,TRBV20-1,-,CSASLGWGGTEAFF,TGCAGTGCTAGTTTGGGGTGGGGGGGCACTGAAGCTTTCTTT
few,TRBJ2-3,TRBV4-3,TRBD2,CASSQEASGGTSPDTQYF,TGCGCCAGCAGCCAAGAGGCTAGCGGGGGAACTTCCCCAGATACGCAGTATTTT
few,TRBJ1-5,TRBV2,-,CASNREGNQPQHF,TGTGCCAGCAACAGGGAAGGCAATCAGCCCCAGCATTTT
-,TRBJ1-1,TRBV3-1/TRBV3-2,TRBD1,CASSQDYRGLEAFF,TGTGCCAGCAGCCAAGATTACAGGGGGCTTGAAGCTTTCTTT
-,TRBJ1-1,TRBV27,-,CASSYTGNTEAFF,TGTGCCAGCAGTTATACAGGGAACACTGAAGCTTTCTTT
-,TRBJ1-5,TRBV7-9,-,CASSPGQFNQPQHF,TGTGCCAGCAGCCCCGGACAGTTTAATCAGCCCCAGCATTTT
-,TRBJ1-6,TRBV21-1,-,CASPRVPLHF,TGTGCCAGCCCCCGGGTTCCCCTCCACTTT
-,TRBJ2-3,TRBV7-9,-,CASSLEWGSDTQYF,TGTGCCAGCAGCTTAGAATGGGGCAGCGATACGCAGTATTTT
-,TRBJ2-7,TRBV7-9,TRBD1,CASSLRDRGGEQYF,TGTGCCAGCAGCCTCCGGGACAGGGGTGGGGAGCAGTACTTC
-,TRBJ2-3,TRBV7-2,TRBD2,CASSPRRGGGDTQYF,TGTGCCAGCAGCCCCCGCCGGGGGGGCGGGGATACGCAGTATTTT
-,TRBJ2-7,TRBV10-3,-,CAISPQGKYEQYF,TGTGCCATCAGTCCACAGGGAAAGTACGAGCAGTACTTC
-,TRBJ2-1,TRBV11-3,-,CASSLSAGAAYNEQFF,TGTGCCAGCAGCTTATCGGCCGGAGCGGCATACAATGAGCAGTTCTTC
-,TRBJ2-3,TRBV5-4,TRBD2,CASSPPGLAGAGDTQYF,TGTGCCAGCAGCCCTCCGGGACTAGCGGGGGCGGGGGATACGCAGTATTTT
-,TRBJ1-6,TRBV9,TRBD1,CASSTRDRDNSPLHF,TGTGCCAGCAGCACCCGGGACAGGGATAATTCACCCCTCCACTTT
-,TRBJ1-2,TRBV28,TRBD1,CASGQDSLANYGYTF,TGTGCCAGCGGACAGGACAGTTTAGCTAACTATGGCTACACCTTC
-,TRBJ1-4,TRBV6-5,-,CASSYSYRESEKLFF,TGTGCCAGCAGTTACTCGTACAGGGAAAGTGAAAAACTGTTTTTT
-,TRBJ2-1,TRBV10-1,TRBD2,CASSAGGRGEQFF,TGCGCCAGCTCTGCGGGGGGGCGAGGTGAGCAGTTCTTC
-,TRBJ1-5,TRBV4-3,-,CASSQGQTNQPQHF,TGCGCCAGCAGCCAAGGACAGACCAATCAGCCCCAGCATTTT
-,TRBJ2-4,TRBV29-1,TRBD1,CSVEGQGVLFNIQYF,TGCAGCGTTGAAGGACAGGGGGTTCTTTTTAACATTCAGTACTTC
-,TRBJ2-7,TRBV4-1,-,CASQTGDGTYEQYF,TGCGCCAGCCAAACGGGGGACGGCACCTACGAGCAGTACTTC
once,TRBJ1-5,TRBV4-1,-,CASSQDGDWAASQPQHF,TGCGCCAGCAGCCAAGACGGGGATTGGGCCGCCAGTCAGCCCCAGCATTTT
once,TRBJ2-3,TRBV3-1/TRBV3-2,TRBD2,CASSQTSPGLAGADTQYF,TGTGCCAGCAGCCAAACCTCACCGGGACTAGCGGGGGCAGATACGCAGTATTTT
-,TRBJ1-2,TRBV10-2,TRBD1,CAISTQGARGYTF,TGCGCCATTTCGACACAGGGGGCGCGGGGCTACACCTTC
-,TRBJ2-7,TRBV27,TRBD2,CASSPGTSIHEQYF,TGTGCCAGCAGTCCCGGGACTAGCATCCACGAGCAGTACTTC
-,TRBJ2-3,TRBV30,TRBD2,CAWSVAGTQYF,TGTGCCTGGAGTGTAGCGGGGACGCAGTATTTT
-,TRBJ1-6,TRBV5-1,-,CASSWTVRETSRNSPLHF,TGCGCCAGCAGCTGGACCGTCCGGGAGACCTCGAGAAATTCACCCCTCCACTTT
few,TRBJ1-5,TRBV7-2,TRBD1,CASSLGQGALNQPQHF,TGTGCCAGCAGCTTGGGACAGGGGGCTTTGAATCAGCCCCAGCATTTT
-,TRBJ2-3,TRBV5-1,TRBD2,CASSLKTSGVFGNTQYF,TGCGCCAGCAGCTTGAAGACTAGCGGGGTGTTCGGAAATACGCAGTATTTT
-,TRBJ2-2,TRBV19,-,CASSIRPIRAVDTGELFF,TGTGCCAGTAGCATTCGTCCTATCAGGGCAGTTGACACCGGGGAGCTGTTTTTT
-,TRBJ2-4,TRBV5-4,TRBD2,CASAEYSGADIQYF,TGTGCCAGCGCGGAATATAGCGGGGCGGACATTCAGTACTTC